The present TCR beta chain was sequenced within a study of response to subunit inactivated influenza vaccine. TCRdb reprocessed the RT-PCR reads with MiXCR, giving one entry per CDR3 protein. The repertoire has roughly 710,000 distinct CDR3 sequences, 14% of them found once; the top ten carry less than 9%. This CDR3 has 16 residues. Germline CDR1 reads LNHNV; CDR2 reads YYDKDF (reference sequence). With V trimmed by 0 bases and J by 0 bases, 4 bases remained unmatched. This material consisted of PBMCs from blood, taken approximately 15 days before vaccination. This TCR was recovered from a man between 50 and 59 years old who received an inactivated influenza vaccine. The chain has TRBV15 and TRBJ2-7; 8 bases fit TRBD1. The CDR3 region has the DNA TGTGCCACCAGCAGAGACCTAGGACAGGGCTCCTACGAGCAGTACTTC. It is translated as CATSRDLGQGSYEQYF.